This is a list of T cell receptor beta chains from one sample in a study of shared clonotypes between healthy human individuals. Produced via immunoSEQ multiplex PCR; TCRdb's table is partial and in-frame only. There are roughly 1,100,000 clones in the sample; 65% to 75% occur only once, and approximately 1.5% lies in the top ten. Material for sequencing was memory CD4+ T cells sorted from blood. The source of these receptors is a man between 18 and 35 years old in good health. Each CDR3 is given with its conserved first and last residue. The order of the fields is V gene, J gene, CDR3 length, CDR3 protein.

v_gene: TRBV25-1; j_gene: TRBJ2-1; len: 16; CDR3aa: CASSDKDRTGNNEQFF
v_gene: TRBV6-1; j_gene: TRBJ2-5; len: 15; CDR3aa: CASLPGDSRSETQYF
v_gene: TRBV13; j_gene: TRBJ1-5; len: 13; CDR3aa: CASSLSGDQPQHF
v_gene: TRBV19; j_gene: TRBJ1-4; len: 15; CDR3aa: CASSTGLLANEKLFF
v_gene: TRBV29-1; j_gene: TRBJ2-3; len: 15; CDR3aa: CSVEDQGRVPNTQYF
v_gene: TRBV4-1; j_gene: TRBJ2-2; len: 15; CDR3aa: CASSQDLAQTGELFF
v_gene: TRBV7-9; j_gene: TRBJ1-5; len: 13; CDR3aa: CASNQGGDGPQHF
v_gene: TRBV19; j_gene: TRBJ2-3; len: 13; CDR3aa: CASSTPSTDTQYF
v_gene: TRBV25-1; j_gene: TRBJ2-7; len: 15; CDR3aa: CARGGPTGGSYEQYF
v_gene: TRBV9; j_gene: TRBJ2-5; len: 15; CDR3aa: CASSVLSGSYETQYF
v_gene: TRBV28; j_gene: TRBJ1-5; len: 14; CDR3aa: CASSRGYGSQPQHF